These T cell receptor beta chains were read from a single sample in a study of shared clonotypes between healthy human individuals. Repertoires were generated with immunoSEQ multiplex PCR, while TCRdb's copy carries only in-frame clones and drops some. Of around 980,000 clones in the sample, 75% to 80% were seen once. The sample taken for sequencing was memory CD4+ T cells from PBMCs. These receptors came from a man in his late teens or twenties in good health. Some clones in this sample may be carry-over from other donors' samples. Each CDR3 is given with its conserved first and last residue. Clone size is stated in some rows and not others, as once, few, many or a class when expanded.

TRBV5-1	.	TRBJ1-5	CASSLTGRDQPQHF
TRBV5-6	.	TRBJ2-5	CASSFGGRVQETQYF
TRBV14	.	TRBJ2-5	CASSQQQGETQYF
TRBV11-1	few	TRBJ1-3	CASSFEVRPAGNTIYF
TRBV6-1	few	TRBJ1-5	CASSEAGWGSNQPQHF
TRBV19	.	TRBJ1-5	CASSMRVNQPQHF
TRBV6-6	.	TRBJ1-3	CASSYEVQGPGNTIYF
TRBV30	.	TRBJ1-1	CASWVGANTEAFF
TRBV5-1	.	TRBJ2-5	CASSLRQARQEETQYF
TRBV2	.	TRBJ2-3	CASSTAGSSTDTQYF
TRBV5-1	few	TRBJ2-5	CASSTGQGDQETQYF
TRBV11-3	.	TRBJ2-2	CASSLGTGIGELFF
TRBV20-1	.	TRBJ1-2	CSAAQGYGYTF
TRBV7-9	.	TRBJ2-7	CASSPSRGLAGSYEQYF
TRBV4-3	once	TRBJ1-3	CASSQEAGTSGNTIYF
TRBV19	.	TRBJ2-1	CASTFMEAGYNEQFF
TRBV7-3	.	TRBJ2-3	CASSLQGGSTDTQYF
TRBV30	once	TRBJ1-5	CAWSGGGSPINQPQHF
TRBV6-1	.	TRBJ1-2	CANRTSGSVGGYTF
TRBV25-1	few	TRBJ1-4	CASGISGTVLFF
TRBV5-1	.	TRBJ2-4	CASSLEPSRSAIQYF
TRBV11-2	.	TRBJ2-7	CASSLTRLPYEQYF
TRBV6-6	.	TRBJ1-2	CASSWNYGYTF
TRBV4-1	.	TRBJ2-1	CASSQPSRNEQFF
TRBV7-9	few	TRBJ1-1	CASSLQGGTEAFF
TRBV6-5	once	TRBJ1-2	CASSYDRRYGYTF
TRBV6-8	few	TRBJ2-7	CASSYSRLAGGPSGEQYF
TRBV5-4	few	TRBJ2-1	CASSFTSYNEQFF
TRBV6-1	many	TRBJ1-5	CATVVGGPSQPQHF
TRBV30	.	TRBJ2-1	CAWSRLAVGEFF
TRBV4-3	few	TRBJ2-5	CASSQSGSIGETQYF
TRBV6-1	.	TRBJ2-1	CASSLAGGAGNEQFF
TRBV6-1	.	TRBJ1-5	CASSHTGGEQPQHF
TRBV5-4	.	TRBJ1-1	CASSLPRGTNTEAFF
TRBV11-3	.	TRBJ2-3	CASSRTSVADTQYF
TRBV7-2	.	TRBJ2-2	CASSLWTVPGELFF
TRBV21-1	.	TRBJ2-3	CASSRPNSALSDTQYF
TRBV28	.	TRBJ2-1	CASSFQRGTYNEQFF
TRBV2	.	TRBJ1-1	CASSEQLNTEAFF
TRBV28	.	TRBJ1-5	CASSLLRGGTGVNQPQHF
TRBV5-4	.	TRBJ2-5	CASSLARGGEETQYF
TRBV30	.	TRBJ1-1	CAWSRTVEAFF
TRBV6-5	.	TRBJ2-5	CASSYARGQETQYF
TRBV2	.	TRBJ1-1	CASSESGTANTEAFF
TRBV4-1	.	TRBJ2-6	CASSPREGASGANVLTF
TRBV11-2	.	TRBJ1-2	CASSWGQGTGYTF
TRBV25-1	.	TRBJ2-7	CASYKIAVYEQYF
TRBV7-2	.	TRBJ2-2	CASSSGGVLNTGELFF
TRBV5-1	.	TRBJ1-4	CASSLNHRGVENEKLFF
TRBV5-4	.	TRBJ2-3	CASSLRDGTDTQYF
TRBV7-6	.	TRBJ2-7	CASSIPNEQYF
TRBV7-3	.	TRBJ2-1	CASSSSSGRAGEQFF
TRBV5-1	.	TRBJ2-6	CASSLEYVSGANVLTF
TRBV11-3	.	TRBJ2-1	CASSLGTSGMNEQFF
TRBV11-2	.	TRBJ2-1	CASSLGEGRSYNEQFF
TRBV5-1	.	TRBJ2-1	CASSLGLAGANEQFF
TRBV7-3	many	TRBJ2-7	CASSSGGVYEQYF
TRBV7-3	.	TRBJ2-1	CASSFTSGRVFNEQFF
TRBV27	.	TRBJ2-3	CASSLSVPWTTDTQYF
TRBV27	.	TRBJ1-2	CASTLRRAGNYGYTF